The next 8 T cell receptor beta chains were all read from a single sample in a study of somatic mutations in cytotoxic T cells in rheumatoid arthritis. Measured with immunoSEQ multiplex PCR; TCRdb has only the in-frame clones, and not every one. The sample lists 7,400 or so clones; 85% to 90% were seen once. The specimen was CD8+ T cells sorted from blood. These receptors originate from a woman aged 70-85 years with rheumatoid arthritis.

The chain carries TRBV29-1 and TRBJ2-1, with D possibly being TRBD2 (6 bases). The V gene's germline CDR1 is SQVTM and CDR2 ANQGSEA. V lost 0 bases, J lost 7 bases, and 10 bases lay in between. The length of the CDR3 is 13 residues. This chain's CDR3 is CSVEDPSDNEQFF. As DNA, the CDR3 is TGCAGCGTTGAAGATCCTAGCGATAATGAGCAGTTCTTC.

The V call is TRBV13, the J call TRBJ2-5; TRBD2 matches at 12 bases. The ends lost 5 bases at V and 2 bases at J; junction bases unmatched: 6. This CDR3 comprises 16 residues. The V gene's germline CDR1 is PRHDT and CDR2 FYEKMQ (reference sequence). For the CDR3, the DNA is TGTGCCAGCAGCCTCCGGACTAGCGGGGCTCAAGAGACCCAGTACTTC. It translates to CASSLRTSGAQETQYF. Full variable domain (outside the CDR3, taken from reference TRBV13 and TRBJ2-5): AAGVIQSPRHLIKEKRETATLKCYPIPRHDTVYWYQQGPGQDPQFLISFYEKMQSDKGSIPDRFSAQQFSDYHSELNMSSLELGDSALYFCASSLRTSGAQETQYFGPGTRLLVL.

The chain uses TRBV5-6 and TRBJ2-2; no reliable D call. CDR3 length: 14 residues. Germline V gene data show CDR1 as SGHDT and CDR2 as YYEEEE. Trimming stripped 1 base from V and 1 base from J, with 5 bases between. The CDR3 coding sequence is TGTGCCAGCAGCTTGTTGAGGAACACCGGGGAGCTGTTTTTT. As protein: CASSLLRNTGELFF.

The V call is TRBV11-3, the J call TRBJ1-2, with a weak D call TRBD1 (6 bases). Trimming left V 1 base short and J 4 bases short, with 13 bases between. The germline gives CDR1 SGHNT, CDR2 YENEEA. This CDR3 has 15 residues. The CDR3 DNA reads TGTGCCAGCAGCTTAGGTCTCGGACAGCTCTATGGCTACACCTTC. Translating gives CASSLGLGQLYGYTF.

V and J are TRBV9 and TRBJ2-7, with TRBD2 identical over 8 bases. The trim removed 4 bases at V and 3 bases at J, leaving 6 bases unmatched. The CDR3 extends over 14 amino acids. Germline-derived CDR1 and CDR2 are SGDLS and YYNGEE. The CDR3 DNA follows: TGTGCCAGCAGCTTCGGAGCGGGAGACTACGAGCAGTACTTC. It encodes CASSFGAGDYEQYF.

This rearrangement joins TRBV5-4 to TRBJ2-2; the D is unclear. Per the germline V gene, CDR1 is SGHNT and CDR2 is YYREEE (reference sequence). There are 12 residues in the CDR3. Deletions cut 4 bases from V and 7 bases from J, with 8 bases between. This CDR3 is CASSPPGGELFF. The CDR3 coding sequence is TGTGCCAGCAGCCCCCCCGGCGGGGAGCTGTTTTTT.

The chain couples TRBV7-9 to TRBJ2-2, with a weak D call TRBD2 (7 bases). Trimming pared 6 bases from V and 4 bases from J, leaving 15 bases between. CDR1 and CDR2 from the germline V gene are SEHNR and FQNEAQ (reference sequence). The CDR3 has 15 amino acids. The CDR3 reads CASRGGQGVTGELFF. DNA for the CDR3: TGTGCCAGCAGGGGGGGGCAGGGCGTCACCGGGGAGCTGTTTTTT. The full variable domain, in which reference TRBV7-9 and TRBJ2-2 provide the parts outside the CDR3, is DTGVSQNPRHKITKRGQNVTFRCDPISEHNRLYWYRQTLGQGPEFLTYFQNEAQLEKSRLLSDRFSAERPKGSFSTLEIQRTEQGDSAMYLCASRGGQGVTGELFFGEGSRLTVL.

Here the CDR3 DNA reads TGTGCCAGCAGCTTAGCGTGGGGACAGGGCTACGAGCAGTACTTC. Protein: CASSLAWGQGYEQYF. The chain couples TRBV7-9 to TRBJ2-7; 9 bases match TRBD1. The CDR3 loop spans 15 amino acids. Germline CDR1 and CDR2: SEHNR and FQNEAQ (reference sequence). V lost 0 bases, J lost 3 bases, and 3 bases stayed unmatched.